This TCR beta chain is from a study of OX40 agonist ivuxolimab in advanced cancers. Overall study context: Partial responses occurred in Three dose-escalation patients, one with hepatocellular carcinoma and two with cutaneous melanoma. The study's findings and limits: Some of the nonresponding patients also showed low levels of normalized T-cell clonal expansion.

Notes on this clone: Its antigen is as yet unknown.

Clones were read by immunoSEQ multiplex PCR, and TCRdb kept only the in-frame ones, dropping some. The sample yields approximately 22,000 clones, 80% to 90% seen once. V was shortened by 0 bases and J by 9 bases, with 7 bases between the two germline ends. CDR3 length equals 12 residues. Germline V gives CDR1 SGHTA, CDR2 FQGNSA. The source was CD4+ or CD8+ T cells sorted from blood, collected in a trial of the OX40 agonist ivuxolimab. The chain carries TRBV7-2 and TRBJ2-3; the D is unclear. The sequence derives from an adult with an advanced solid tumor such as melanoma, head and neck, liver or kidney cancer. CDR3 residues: CASSLAEDTQYF. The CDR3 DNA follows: TGTGCCAGCAGCTTAGCGGAAGACACGCAGTATTTT.